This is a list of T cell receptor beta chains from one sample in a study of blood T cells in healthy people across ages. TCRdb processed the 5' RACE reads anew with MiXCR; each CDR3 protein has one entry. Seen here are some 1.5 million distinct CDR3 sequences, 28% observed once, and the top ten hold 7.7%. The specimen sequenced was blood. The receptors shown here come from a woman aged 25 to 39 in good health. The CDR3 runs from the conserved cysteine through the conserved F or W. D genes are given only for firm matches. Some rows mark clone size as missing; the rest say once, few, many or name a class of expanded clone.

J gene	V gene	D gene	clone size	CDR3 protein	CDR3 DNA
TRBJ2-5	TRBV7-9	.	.	CASSTKGRAGEFETQYF	TGTGCCAGCAGCACAAAGGGTAGGGCCGGGGAGTTTGAGACCCAGTACTTC
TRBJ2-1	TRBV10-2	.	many	CASSPTSRGGNEQFF	TGCGCCAGCAGTCCCACTAGTAGGGGGGGCAATGAGCAGTTCTTC
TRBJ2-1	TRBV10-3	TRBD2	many	CAISDTSGISYNEQFF	TGTGCCATCAGTGATACTAGCGGGATCTCCTACAATGAGCAGTTCTTC
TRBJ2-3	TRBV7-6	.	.	CASSPPDYTTDTQYF	TGTGCCAGCAGCCCCCCGGACTACACCACAGATACGCAGTATTTT
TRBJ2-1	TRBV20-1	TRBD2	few	CSASRTSATHEQFF	TGCAGTGCTTCAAGGACTAGCGCAACACATGAGCAGTTCTTC
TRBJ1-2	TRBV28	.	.	CASSLYQVHGYTF	TGTGCCAGCAGTTTATACCAGGTCCATGGCTACACCTTC
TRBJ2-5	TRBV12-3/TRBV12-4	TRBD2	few	CASNRAGGLSETQYF	TGTGCCAGCAATCGAGCGGGGGGGCTGTCGGAGACCCAGTACTTC
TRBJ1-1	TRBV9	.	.	CASSVAPGAHAEAFF	TGTGCCAGCAGCGTGGCTCCGGGGGCGCACGCTGAAGCTTTCTTT
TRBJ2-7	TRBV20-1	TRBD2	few	CSARSSGRMNEQYF	TGCAGTGCTCGATCTAGCGGGAGGATGAACGAGCAGTACTTC
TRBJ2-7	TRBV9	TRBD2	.	CASSERLAGVEQYF	TGTGCCAGCAGCGAGCGGCTAGCGGGAGTCGAGCAGTACTTC
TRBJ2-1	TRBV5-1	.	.	CASSLVAFNNEQFF	TGCGCCAGCAGCTTGGTGGCTTTCAACAATGAGCAGTTCTTC
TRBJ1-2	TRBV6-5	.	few	CASSYDPPDGYTF	TGTGCCAGCAGTTACGACCCTCCGGATGGCTACACCTTC
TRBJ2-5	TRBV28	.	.	CASRGPTRGETQYF	TGTGCCAGCAGGGGGCCAACCAGAGGGGAGACCCAGTACTTC
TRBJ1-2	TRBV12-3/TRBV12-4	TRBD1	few	CASSLVTGVGYTF	TGTGCCAGCAGTTTGGTGACAGGGGTCGGCTACACCTTC
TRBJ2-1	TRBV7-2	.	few	CASSERSRAGRYEQFF	TGTGCCAGCAGCGAAAGGTCGAGGGCTGGGAGGTATGAGCAGTTCTTC
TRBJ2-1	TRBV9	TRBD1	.	CASSVAGQGAGNEQFF	TGTGCCAGCAGCGTAGCTGGGCAGGGGGCTGGAAATGAGCAGTTCTTC
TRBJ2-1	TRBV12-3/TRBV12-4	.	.	CASSLGSTTDEQFF	TGTGCCAGCAGTTTAGGGTCGACGACGGACGAGCAGTTCTTC
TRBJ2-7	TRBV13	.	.	CASTRRDGVYEQYF	TGTGCCAGCACCCGTAGGGACGGGGTCTACGAGCAGTACTTC
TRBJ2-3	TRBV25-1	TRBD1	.	CATMGGDSSLSTDTQYF	TGTGCCACCATGGGTGGGGACAGCTCCCTGAGCACAGATACGCAGTATTTT
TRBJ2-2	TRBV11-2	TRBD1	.	CASMKDRGVGELFF	TGTGCCAGCATGAAGGACAGGGGCGTCGGGGAGCTGTTTTTT
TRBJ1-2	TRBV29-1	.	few	CSVEGRTADYGYTF	TGCAGCGTTGAAGGACGGACAGCAGATTATGGCTACACCTTC
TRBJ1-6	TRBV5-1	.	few	CASSQGHGNSPLHF	TGCGCCAGCAGCCAGGGACACGGTAATTCACCCCTCCACTTT
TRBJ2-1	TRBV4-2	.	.	CASSQDRRDQQFF	TGTGCCAGCAGCCAAGATCGAAGGGACCAGCAGTTCTTC
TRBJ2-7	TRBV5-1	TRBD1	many	CASSSWTGPYEQYF	TGCGCCAGCAGCTCCTGGACAGGCCCCTACGAGCAGTACTTC
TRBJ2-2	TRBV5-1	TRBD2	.	CATFSGGDTGELFF	TGCGCCACCTTTAGCGGGGGTGACACCGGGGAGCTGTTTTTT
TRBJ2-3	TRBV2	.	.	CASSPTERPLQYF	TGTGCCAGCAGCCCCACGGAGCGCCCCTTGCAGTATTTT
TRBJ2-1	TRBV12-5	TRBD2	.	CASGWYLGLAGANEQFF	TGTGCTAGTGGTTGGTATTTGGGACTAGCGGGAGCCAATGAGCAGTTCTTC
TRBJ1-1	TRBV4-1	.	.	CASRARGNTEAFF	TGCGCCAGCAGGGCCAGGGGAAACACTGAAGCTTTCTTT
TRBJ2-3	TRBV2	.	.	CASSVSRWTQYF	TGTGCCAGCAGTGTGAGTCGATGGACGCAGTATTTT
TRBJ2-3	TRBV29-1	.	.	CSVAALRTGPTDTQYF	TGCAGCGTTGCGGCTTTGAGGACCGGTCCCACAGATACGCAGTATTTT
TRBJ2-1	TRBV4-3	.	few	CASSQGVFVYNEQFF	TGCGCCAGCAGCCAAGGAGTTTTCGTGTACAATGAGCAGTTCTTC
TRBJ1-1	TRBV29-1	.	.	CSVGVREAFF	TGCAGCGTTGGGGTCCGTGAAGCTTTCTTT
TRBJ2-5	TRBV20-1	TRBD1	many	CSARDRGRGEETQYF	TGCAGTGCTAGAGACAGGGGGCGCGGTGAAGAGACCCAGTACTTC
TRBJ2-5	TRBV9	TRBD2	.	CASSASGGPVETQYF	TGTGCCAGCAGCGCTAGCGGGGGGCCAGTGGAGACCCAGTACTTC
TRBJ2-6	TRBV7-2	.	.	CASSLETAGANVLTF	TGTGCCAGCAGCTTAGAGACCGCTGGGGCCAACGTCCTGACTTTC
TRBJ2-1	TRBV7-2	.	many	CASQSKAVSNEQFF	TGTGCCAGCCAATCCAAGGCAGTGTCGAATGAGCAGTTCTTC
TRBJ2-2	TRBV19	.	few	CASRPNSATGELFF	TGTGCCAGTAGGCCTAATTCGGCCACCGGGGAGCTGTTTTTT
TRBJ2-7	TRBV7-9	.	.	CASSFRGWGYEQYF	TGTGCCAGCAGCTTTCGGGGTTGGGGCTACGAGCAGTACTTC
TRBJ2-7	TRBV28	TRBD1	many	CASRRRDRATYEQYF	TGTGCCAGCAGGCGCCGGGACAGGGCCACCTACGAGCAGTACTTC
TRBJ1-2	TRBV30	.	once	CAWSNIGGYTF	TGTGCCTGGAGTAACATAGGGGGCTACACCTTC
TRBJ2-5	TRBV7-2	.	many	CASSARLVGGSLETQYF	TGTGCCAGCAGCGCCAGACTAGTAGGGGGATCTTTGGAGACCCAGTACTTC
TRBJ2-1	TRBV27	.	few	CASSETDYNEQFF	TGTGCCAGCAGCGAGACTGATTACAATGAGCAGTTCTTC
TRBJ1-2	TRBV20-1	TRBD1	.	CSAIGGDRNIYGYTF	TGCAGTGCAATAGGGGGGGACAGAAACATCTATGGCTACACCTTC
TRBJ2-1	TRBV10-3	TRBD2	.	CAVRAGTSGGPTEMDNEQFF	TGTGCCGTCAGAGCCGGGACTAGCGGGGGACCCACCGAAATGGACAATGAGCAGTTCTTC
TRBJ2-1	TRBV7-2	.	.	CASGVASTYNEQFF	TGTGCCAGCGGGGTAGCCTCCACCTACAATGAGCAGTTCTTC
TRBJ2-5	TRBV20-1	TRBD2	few	CSAWTRETQYF	TGCAGTGCATGGACTAGAGAGACCCAGTACTTC
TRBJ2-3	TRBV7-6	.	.	CASSLEGVGSTDTQYF	TGTGCCAGCAGCTTAGAAGGGGTGGGGAGCACAGATACGCAGTATTTT
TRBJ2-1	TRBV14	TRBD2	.	CASSKRGGIAGLDEQFF	TGTGCCAGCAGCAAGCGCGGGGGTATAGCGGGACTGGATGAGCAGTTCTTC
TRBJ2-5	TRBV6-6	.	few	CASSYIAAQETQYF	TGTGCCAGCAGTTACATAGCGGCACAAGAGACCCAGTACTTC
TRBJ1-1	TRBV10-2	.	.	CASTRQENTEAFF	TGCGCCAGCACTAGACAGGAGAACACTGAAGCTTTCTTT
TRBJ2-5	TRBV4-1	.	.	CASNSGVALLETQYF	TGCGCCAGCAACTCCGGCGTAGCGCTGCTTGAGACCCAGTACTTC
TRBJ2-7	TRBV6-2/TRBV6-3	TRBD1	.	CASSYSGQGSEQYF	TGTGCCAGCAGTTACTCGGGACAGGGAAGCGAGCAGTACTTC
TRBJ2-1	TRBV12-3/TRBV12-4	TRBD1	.	CASSLQGARRETQFF	TGTGCCAGCAGCTTACAGGGGGCGCGGAGAGAGACCCAGTTCTTC
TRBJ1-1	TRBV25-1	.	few	CASSERRGGGTEAFF	TGTGCCAGCAGTGAACGCAGAGGGGGGGGGACTGAAGCTTTCTTT